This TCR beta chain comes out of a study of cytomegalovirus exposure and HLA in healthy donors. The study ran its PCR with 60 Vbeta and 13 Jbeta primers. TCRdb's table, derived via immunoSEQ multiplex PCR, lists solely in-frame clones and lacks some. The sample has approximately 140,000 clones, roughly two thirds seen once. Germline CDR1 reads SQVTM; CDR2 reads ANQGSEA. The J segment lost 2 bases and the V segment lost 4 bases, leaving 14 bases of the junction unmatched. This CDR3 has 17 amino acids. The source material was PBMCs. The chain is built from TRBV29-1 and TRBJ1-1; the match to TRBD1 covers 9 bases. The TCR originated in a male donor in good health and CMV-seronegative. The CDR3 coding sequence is TGCAGCGTTGCTACAGGGGGCCAATTAGTTAGAAACACTGAAGCTTTCTTT. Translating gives CSVATGGQLVRNTEAFF. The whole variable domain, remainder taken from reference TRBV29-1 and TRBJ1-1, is SAVISQKPSRDICQRGTSLTIQCQVDSQVTMMFWYRQQPGQSLTLIATANQGSEATYESGFVIDKFPISRPNLTFSTLTVSNMSPEDSSIYLCSVATGGQLVRNTEAFFGQGTRLTVV.